This T cell receptor (beta chain) appears in the sequencing data of a study of T cells in Graves' hyperthyroidism and ophthalmopathy (dated by TCRdb to between 2019 and 2020). A note on the overall study: Peripheral blood samples were taken at the time of initial diagnosis, prior to any treatment. After sampling, hyperthyroidism patients received methimazole starting at 30 mg daily, and ophthalmopathy patients received high-dose intravenous methylprednisolone. Whether ophthalmopathy could be predicted prospectively was tested in an independent validation cohort made up of about 18 hyperthyroidism patients plus 17 patients who later progressed to ophthalmopathy. Thyroid tissue and blood T-cell repertoires from several Graves' hyperthyroidism patients were also compared in the study. To identify distinguishing TCR V-J signatures, a discovery cohort of roughly 100 patients was used, comprising 43 with Graves' ophthalmopathy and some 57 with stable Graves' hyperthyroidism. The paper describes TCR Vbeta CDR3 sequencing of 120 to 150 peripheral blood samples, made up of 43 ophthalmopathy patients, approximately 73 hyperthyroidism patients and 17 progressor patients. For training and testing, the roughly 97 patients in the discovery cohort were randomly divided in a 7:3 ratio.

As regards this clonotype: Its antigen remains undetermined. A much bigger clone sits one base away, suggesting this may be a read error.

A patient counted as having stable Graves' hyperthyroidism if no progression to ophthalmopathy occurred over 18 months of follow-up. Hyperthyroidism patients were newly diagnosed, with disease duration under 2 months, and aged 18 to 65 years. The study excluded patients with uncontrolled infections, other autoimmune diseases, pregnancy or lactation. Diagnoses were based on clinical symptoms, serum thyroxine and TRAb, thyroid ultrasound and orbital computed tomography. PBMCs were separated from 10 ml of fresh peripheral blood using Ficoll-Paque density gradient centrifugation. Total RNA was extracted with Trizol reagent, and quality was checked on an Agilent 2100 Bioanalyzer. Beyond this particular receptor, the publication reports: No statistical method was used to set the sample size in advance, and investigators knew the group allocation. Most expanded thyroid clonotypes (frequency above 0.001) were also detected in blood, suggesting blood repertoires may reflect thyroid immune responses. A 13 V-J signature model separated ophthalmopathy from stable hyperthyroidism, with 87.88% sensitivity and about 81% specificity in cross-validation and 80%/75% in testing. In validation, progression to ophthalmopathy was predicted by the model with nearly 71% sensitivity and roughly 76% specificity, a median of around 6.5 months before onset.

TCR beta CDR3 regions were amplified from RNA transcripts. The first round of RT-PCR for the TCR CDR3 was performed with the HTBI primer set and the Qiagen OneStep RT-PCR kit. Libraries were constructed in a second round of multiplex PCR, after which size selection and purification were performed. Sequencing of the libraries was done on an Illumina HiSeq2000 using paired-end 100 bp reads. The study's own analysis went as follows. SOAPnuke was used to process the raw data, throwing out any read that contained adapters or uncalled bases, had a mean Phred below 15, or lacked an exact constant-primer or identifier match. COPE v1.2.5 was used to merge high-quality paired reads, and clonotypes were defined as unique nucleotide sequences. MiTCR v1.1 was used to align clonotypes to the IMGT TRBV, TRBD and TRBJ reference segments. Analysis was restricted to V-J combinations with a frequency above 0.0001, which covered about 99% of repertoires. A TCS score was defined as the ratio of F50 (clonal expansion) to E x V (chaos), with BLOSUM62-based TCRdist applied between CDR3 peptides within each V-J. Welch's t-statistics and random forest reduced several hundred V-J features to 13, which were used in a naive Bayes classifier (R e1071). TCRdb's own reprocessing of the public reads used fastp at Q25 and MiXCR and kept productive beta chains. CDR3 protein sequences are deduplicated, and each keeps its most common genes and DNA. These V and J calls originate from TCRdb's pipeline instead of the authors' own analysis. The sample contains 550,000 to 800,000 distinct CDR3 sequences, about 15% of them found a single time. The ten largest make up roughly 8% of the sample.

V is clipped by 2 bases and J by 6 bases, and the sequence between their germline boundaries is 15 bases long. Its CDR3 holds 15 amino acids, cysteine through phenylalanine. Only CDR3 DNA remains: 45 bases, in frame from the first base. CDR1 SGHRS and CDR2 YFSETQ are derived from the germline V gene. Here the chain combines TRBV5-1 and TRBJ2-1, and possibly TRBD2, on 5 matching bases. The sample was blood. The TCR sequence derives from a man in his late teens or twenties with Graves' hyperthyroidism. CDR3 region: CASSLTLADSNEQFF. At the DNA level, the sequence is TGCGCCAGCAGCTTAACGCTAGCAGATAGCAATGAGCAGTTCTTC.